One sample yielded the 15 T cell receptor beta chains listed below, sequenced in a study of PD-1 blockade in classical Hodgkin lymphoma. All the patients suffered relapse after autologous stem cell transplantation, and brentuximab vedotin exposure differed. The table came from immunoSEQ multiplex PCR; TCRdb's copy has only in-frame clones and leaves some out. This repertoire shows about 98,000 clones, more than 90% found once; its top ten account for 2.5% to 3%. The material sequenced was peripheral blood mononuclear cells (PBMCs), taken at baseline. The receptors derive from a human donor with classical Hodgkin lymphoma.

In DNA, the CDR3 is TGTGCCTGGAGTGACGTGGGGGGGGCGACTAGCGGGTTATCCTACAATGAGCAGTTCTTC. It yields the protein CAWSDVGGATSGLSYNEQFF. The V gene is TRBV30, the J gene TRBJ2-1; the match to TRBD2 covers 10 bases. Germline V gene data show CDR1 as GTSNPN and CDR2 as SVGIG (reference sequence). This CDR3 is built from 20 residues. V lost 1 base and J lost 1; bases outside the gene matches: 16.

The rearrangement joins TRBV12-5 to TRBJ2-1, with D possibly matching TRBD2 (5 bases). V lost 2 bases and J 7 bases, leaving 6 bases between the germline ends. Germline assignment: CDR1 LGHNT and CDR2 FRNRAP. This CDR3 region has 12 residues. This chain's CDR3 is CASGLTRNEQFF. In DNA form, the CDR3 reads TGTGCTAGTGGTTTGACTAGGAATGAGCAGTTCTTC.

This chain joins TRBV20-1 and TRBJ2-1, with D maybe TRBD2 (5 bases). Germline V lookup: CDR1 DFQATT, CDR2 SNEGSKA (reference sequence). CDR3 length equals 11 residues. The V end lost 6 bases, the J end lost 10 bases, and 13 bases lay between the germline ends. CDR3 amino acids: CSAPRKREQFF. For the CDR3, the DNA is TGCAGTGCCCCCCGAAAGCGGGAGCAGTTCTTC.

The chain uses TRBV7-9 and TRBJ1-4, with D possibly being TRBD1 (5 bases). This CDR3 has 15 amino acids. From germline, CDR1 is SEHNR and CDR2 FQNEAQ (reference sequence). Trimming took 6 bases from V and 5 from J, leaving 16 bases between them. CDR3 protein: CASRPSRGPNEKLFF. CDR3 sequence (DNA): TGTGCCAGCAGACCTTCCCGGGGACCAAATGAAAAACTGTTTTTT.

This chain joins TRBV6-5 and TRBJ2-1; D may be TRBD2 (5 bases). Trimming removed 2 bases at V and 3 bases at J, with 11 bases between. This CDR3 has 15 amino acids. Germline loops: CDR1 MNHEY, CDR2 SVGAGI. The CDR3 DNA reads TGTGCCAGCAGTTACGGAGGTACGAACTACAATGAGCAGTTCTTC. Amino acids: CASSYGGTNYNEQFF.

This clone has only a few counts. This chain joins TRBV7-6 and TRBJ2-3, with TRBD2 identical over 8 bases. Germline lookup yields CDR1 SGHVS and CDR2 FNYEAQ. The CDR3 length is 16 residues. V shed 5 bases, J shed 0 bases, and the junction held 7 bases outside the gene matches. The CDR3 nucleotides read TGTGCCAGCAGCCCCGGGGGGGGGTCTAGCACAGATACGCAGTATTTT. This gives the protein CASSPGGGSSTDTQYF.

In nucleotides, the CDR3 is TGTGCCAGCAGTTTCCCCCGGGGGGGACGATACACAGATACGCAGTATTTT. Amino acids: CASSFPRGGRYTDTQYF. The V gene is TRBV28, the J gene TRBJ2-3; TRBD2 agrees at 8 bases. After removal of 3 bases from V and 2 bases from J, the junction contained 10 bases not matched to a gene. CDR1 is MDHEN, CDR2 SYDVKM, per germline. The CDR3 sequence is 17 residues long.

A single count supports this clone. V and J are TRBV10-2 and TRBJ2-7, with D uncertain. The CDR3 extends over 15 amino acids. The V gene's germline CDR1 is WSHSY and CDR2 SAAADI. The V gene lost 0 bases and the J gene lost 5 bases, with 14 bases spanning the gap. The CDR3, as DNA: TGCGCCAGCAGTGAGTCGAGGTGGCGGCTCGACGAGCAGTACTTC. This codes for CASSESRWRLDEQYF.

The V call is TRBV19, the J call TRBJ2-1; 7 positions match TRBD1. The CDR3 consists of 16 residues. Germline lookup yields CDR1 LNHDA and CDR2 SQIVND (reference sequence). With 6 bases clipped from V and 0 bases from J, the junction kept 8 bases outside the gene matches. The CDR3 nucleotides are TGTGCCAGTAGCAGACAGGGCTCCCTCTCCTACAATGAGCAGTTCTTC. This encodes CASSRQGSLSYNEQFF.

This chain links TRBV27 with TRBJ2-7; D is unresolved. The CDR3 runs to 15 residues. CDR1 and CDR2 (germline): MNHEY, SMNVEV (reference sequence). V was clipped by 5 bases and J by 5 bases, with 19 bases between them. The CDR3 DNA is TGTGCCAGCAGTGCCACAGCACTTTCCGGCCACGAGCAGTACTTC. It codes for CASSATALSGHEQYF.

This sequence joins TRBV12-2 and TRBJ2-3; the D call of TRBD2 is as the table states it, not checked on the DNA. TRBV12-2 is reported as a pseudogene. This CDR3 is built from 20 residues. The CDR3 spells CASRRTLGVTSRSSTDTQYF. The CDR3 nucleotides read TGTGCAAGTCGCCGAACCCTCGGGGTCACTTCTCGAAGCAGCACAGATACGCAGTATTTT.

In DNA form, the CDR3 reads TGTGCCAGCAGCTTAGGTGGTGAGCAGTTCTTC. This gives the protein CASSLGGEQFF. The V and J genes are TRBV13 and TRBJ2-1; D not resolved. The CDR3 contains 11 residues. Trimming cost V 0 bases and J 9 bases, with 3 bases left between them. CDR1 is PRHDT and CDR2 is FYEKMQ in the germline V gene (reference sequence).

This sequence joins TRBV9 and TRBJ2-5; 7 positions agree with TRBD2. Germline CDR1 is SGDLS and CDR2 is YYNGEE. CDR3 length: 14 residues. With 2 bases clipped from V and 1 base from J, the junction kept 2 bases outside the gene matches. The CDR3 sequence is CASSVGTIQETQYF. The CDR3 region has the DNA TGTGCCAGCAGCGTCGGGACTATCCAAGAGACCCAGTACTTC.

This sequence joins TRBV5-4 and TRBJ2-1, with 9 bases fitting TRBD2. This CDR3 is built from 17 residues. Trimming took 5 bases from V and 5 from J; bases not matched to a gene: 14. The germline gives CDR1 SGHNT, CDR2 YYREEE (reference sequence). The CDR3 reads CASSSGLAGKIHNEQFF. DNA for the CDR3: TGTGCCAGCAGTTCAGGGCTAGCGGGAAAAATCCACAATGAGCAGTTCTTC.

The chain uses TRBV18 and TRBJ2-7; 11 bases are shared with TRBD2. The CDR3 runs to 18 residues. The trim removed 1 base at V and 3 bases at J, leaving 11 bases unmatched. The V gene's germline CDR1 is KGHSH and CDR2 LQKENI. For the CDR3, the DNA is TGTGCCAGCTCACCACTCGTATCCGGGACTAGCGGAAACTACGAGCAGTACTTC. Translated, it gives CASSPLVSGTSGNYEQYF.